The 3 T cell receptor beta chains given below trace back to one sample, sequenced in a study of cytomegalovirus exposure and HLA in healthy donors. PCR employed 60 Vbeta and 13 Jbeta primers. Sequencing was performed with immunoSEQ multiplex PCR; in TCRdb, only in-frame clones are kept and a portion is missing. The sample contains 200,000 or so clones, approximately 84% of which appear only once. The specimen was PBMCs. The receptor source for this set is a woman aged 50 to 60 in good health and CMV-seropositive.

There are a few counts of this clone. Other DNA sequences in this sample translate to the same CDR3. The V gene is TRBV2, the J gene TRBJ1-1; perhaps TRBD1 as D (5 bases). In germline, CDR1 is SNHLY, CDR2 FYNNEI. The CDR3 runs 12 residues. V lost 8 bases to trimming and J lost 5 bases, with 12 bases between them. The CDR3 is CASRSGGTEAFF. The CDR3 DNA sequence: TGTGCCAGCCGTTCGGGGGGGACTGAAGCTTTCTTT.

As regards this clone: Relative to the germline gene, one junction end is altered; a read error may explain this. The J gene is TRBJ2-5, the V gene TRBV2; no clear D gene. With the DNA end fitting TRBJ2-7 better, the J assignment may be wrong. The CDR3 extends over 13 amino acids. Germline V gene sequence: CDR1 SNHLY, CDR2 FYNNEI. In nucleotides, the CDR3 is TGTGCCGGCAGTGAGGCAGGATTCTACGAGCAGTACTTC. The encoded protein is CAGSEAGFYEQYF.

The chain couples TRBV4-1 to TRBJ2-5; the match to TRBD2 covers 10 bases. The better agreement between TRBJ2-7 and the DNA end casts doubt on the J call. Germline loops: CDR1 MGHRA, CDR2 YSYEKL. This CDR3 is 20 amino acids long. The CDR3 DNA follows: TGCGCCAGCAGCCAAAGCGGGGGGGGACAGTACTTCTCAAGGACCTACGAGCAGTACTTC. Translating gives CASSQSGGGQYFSRTYEQYF.